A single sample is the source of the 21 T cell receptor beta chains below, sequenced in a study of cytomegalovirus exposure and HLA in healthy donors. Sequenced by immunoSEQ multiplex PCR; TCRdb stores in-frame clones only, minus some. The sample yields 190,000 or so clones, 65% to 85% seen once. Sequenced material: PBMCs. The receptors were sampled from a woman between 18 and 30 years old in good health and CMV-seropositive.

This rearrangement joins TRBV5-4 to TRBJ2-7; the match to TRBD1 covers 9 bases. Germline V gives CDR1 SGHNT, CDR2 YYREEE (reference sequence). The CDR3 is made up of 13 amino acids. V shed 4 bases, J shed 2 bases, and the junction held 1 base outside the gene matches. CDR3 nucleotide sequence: TGTGCCAGCAGCCGGGACAGGGCCTACGAGCAGTACTTC. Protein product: CASSRDRAYEQYF.

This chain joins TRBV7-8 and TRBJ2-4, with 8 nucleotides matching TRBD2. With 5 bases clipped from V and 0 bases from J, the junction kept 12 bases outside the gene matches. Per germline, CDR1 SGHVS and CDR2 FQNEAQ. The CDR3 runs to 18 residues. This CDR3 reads CASSREGVRAAAKNIQYF. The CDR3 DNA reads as TGTGCCAGCAGCCGGGAGGGAGTCAGAGCCGCAGCCAAAAACATTCAGTACTTC.

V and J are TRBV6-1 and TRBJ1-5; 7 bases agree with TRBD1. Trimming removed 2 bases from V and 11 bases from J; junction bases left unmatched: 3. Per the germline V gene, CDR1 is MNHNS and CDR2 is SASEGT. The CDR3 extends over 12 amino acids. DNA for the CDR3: TGTGCCAGCAGTGAACCCAGGGGGTCCCAGCATTTT. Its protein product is CASSEPRGSQHF.

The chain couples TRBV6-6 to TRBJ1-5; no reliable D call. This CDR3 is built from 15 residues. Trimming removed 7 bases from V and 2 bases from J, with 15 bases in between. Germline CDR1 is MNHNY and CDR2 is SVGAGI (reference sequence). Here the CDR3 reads CASIQGRMGNQPQHF. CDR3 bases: TGTGCCAGCATCCAAGGCAGGATGGGCAATCAGCCCCAGCATTTT.

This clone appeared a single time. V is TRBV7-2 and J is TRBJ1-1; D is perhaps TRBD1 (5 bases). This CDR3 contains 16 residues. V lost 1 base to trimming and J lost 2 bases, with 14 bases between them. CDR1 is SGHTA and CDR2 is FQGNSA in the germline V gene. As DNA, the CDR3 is TGTGCCAGCAGCTTAGGGGATCTGGGACTAAACACTGAAGCTTTCTTT. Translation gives CASSLGDLGLNTEAFF.

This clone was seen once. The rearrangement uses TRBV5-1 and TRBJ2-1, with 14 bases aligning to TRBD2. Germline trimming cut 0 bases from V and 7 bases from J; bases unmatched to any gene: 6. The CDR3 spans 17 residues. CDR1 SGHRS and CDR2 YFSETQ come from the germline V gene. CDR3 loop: CASSLGTSGGLRNEQFF. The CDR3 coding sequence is TGCGCCAGCAGCTTGGGGACTAGCGGGGGGTTAAGGAATGAGCAGTTCTTC.

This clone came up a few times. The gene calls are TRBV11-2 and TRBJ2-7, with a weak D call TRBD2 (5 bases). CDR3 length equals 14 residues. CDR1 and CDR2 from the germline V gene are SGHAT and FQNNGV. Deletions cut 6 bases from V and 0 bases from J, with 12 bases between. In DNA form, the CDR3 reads TGTGCCAGCAGGGGCGGGTGGAGCTCCTACGAGCAGTACTTC. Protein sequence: CASRGGWSSYEQYF.

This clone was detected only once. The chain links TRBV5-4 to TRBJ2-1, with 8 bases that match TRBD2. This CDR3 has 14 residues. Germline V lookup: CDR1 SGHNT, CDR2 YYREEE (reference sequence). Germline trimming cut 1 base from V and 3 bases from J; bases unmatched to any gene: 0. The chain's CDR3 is CASSLTSGYNEQFF. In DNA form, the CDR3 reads TGTGCCAGCAGCTTGACTAGCGGCTACAATGAGCAGTTCTTC.

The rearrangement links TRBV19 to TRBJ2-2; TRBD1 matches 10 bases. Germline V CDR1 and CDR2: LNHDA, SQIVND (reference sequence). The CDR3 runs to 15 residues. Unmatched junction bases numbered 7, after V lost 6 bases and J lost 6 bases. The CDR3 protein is CASSDPGQGSGELFF. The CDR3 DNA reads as TGTGCCAGTAGCGATCCGGGACAGGGGTCCGGGGAGCTGTTTTTT.

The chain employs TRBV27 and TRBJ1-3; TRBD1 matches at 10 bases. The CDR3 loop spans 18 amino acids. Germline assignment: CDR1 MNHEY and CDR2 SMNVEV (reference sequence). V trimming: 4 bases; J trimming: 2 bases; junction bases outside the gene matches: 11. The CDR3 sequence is CASSWAPPGQGTGNTIYF. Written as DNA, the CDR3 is TGTGCCAGCAGTTGGGCCCCACCGGGACAGGGGACTGGAAACACCATATATTTT.

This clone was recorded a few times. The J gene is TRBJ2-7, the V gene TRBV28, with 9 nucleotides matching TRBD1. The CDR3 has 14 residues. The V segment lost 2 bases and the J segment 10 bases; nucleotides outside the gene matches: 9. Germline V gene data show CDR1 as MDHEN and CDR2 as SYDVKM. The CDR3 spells CASSLGMGTGFQYF. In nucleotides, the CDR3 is TGTGCCAGCAGTTTAGGGATGGGGACAGGGTTTCAGTACTTC.

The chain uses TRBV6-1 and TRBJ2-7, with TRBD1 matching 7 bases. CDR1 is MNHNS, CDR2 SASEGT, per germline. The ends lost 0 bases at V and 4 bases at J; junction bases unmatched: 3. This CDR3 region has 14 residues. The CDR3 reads CASSEARQGYEQYF. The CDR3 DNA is TGTGCCAGCAGTGAAGCGAGACAGGGTTACGAGCAGTACTTC.

DNA of the CDR3: TGTGCTAGTGGTAACGGACAGTCTAATGAAAAACTGTTTTTT. Protein: CASGNGQSNEKLFF. The rearrangement links TRBV12-5 to TRBJ1-4; TRBD1 might be the D (6 bases). This CDR3 has 14 residues. Germline lookup yields CDR1 LGHNT and CDR2 FRNRAP. Trimming took off 5 bases at V and 3 bases at J, with 10 bases between the two ends.

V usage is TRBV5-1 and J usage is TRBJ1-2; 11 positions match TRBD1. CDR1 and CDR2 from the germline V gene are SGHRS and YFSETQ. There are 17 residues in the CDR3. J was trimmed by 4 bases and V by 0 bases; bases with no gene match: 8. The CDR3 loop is CASSLEDRGRIGYGYTF. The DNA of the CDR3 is TGCGCCAGCAGCTTGGAGGACAGGGGGCGAATAGGCTATGGCTACACCTTC.

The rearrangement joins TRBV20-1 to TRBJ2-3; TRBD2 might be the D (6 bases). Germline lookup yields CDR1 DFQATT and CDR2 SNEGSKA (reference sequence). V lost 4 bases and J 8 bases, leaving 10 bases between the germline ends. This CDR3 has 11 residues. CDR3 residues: CSAISGGTQYF. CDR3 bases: TGCAGTGCTATCTCCGGGGGTACGCAGTATTTT.

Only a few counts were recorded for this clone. CDR3 DNA sequence: TGTGCCAGCAGCGAGCTTCCGGGACAGGGGATGAACACTGAAGCTTTCTTT. It encodes CASSELPGQGMNTEAFF. The gene calls are TRBV9 and TRBJ1-1; TRBD1 aligns across 10 bases. Trimming took 3 bases from V and 0 from J; bases not matched to a gene: 8. This CDR3 is 17 amino acids long. Germline CDR1 SGDLS, CDR2 YYNGEE.

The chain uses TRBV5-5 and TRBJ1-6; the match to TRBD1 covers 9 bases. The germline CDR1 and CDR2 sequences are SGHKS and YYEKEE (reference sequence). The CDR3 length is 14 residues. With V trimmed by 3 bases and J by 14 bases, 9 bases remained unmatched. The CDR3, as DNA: TGTGCCAGCAGCTACCCGGGACAGGGAGTATCCCTCCACTTT. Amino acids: CASSYPGQGVSLHF.

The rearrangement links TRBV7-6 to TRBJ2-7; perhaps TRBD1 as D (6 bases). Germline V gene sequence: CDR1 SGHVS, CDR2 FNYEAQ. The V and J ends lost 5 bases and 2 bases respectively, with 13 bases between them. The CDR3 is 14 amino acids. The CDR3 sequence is CASSPRTAPYEQYF. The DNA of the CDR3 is TGTGCCAGCAGCCCACGGACAGCCCCCTACGAGCAGTACTTC.

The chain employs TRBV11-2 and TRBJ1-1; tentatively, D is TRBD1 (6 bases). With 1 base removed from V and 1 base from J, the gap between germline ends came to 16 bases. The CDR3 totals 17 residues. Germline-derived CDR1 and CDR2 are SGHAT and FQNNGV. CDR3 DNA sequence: TGTGCCAGCAGCTTAGGGGGGCGGGGAGGGAGGAACACTGAAGCTTTCTTT. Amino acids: CASSLGGRGGRNTEAFF.

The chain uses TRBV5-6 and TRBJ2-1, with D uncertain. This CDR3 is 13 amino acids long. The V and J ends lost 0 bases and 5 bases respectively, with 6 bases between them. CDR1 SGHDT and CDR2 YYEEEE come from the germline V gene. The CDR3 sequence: CASSLDLNNEQFF. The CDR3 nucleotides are TGTGCCAGCAGCTTGGACTTGAACAATGAGCAGTTCTTC.

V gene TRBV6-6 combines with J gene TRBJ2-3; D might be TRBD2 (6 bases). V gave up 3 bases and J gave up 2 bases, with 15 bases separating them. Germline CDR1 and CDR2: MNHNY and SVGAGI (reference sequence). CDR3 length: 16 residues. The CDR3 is CASSYMGTASTDTQYF. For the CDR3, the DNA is TGTGCCAGCAGTTATATGGGGACTGCCTCCACAGATACGCAGTATTTT.